This T cell receptor beta chain originates from a study of PD-1 blockade in classical Hodgkin lymphoma (dated by TCRdb to the early 2020s). A note on the overall study: Nivolumab dosing was 3 mg/kg intravenously every 2 weeks, continuing until either disease progression or unacceptable toxicity. A peripheral blood immune signature of response to PD-1 blockade in classical Hodgkin lymphoma was defined using TCR beta sequencing and CyTOF. The research as a whole found: Baseline TCR diversity was reported as lower in newly diagnosed patients than in healthy donors, and lower still in relapsed/refractory patients. Trial patients with a complete response had baseline diversity similar to that of newly diagnosed patients, while partial responders and progressors had significantly lower diversity. The study covered only a single clinical trial cohort, and the causes of the repertoire differences, possibly disease activity or prior therapy, were still not defined. CD4+ but not CD8+ TCR diversity rose significantly by C4D1 (p=0.0027 vs p=0.16), most apparent in complete responders (p=0.02). Lower diversity was seen in patients whose nivolumab began less than 1 year after ASCT, and these patients were left out of later analyses so that immune reconstitution would not confound the results.

Based on the germline V gene, the CDR1 and CDR2 sequences are SGHVS and FQNEAQ. The CDR3, cysteine through phenylalanine, is 17 amino acids long. Here the CDR3 DNA is all that survives: 51 bases in frame from base 1. The germline V and J ends show losses of 3 bases and 1 base respectively, and no gene match explains 8 bases of the junction. The meaning of the sample's time point label: cycle 4 day 1 (C4D1), after 5 to 7 weeks of nivolumab. Every trial patient had relapsed after autologous stem cell transplantation, and cohorts A, B and C differed in prior brentuximab vedotin exposure. The trial cohort was composed of 56 patients with relapsed/refractory classical Hodgkin lymphoma, for whom complete response, partial response or progressive disease was recorded as best overall response. In the multi-cohort phase II CheckMate 205 trial, trial patients received single-agent nivolumab. An independent review committee assessed best overall response by applying the 2007 International Working Group response criteria. Trial PBMCs were collected just before the start of nivolumab (C1D1) and during therapy at cycle 2 day 1 and cycle 4 day 1. After peripheral blood was drawn into 8 mL Vacutainer Cell Preparation Tubes, PBMCs were isolated by centrifugation and then cryopreserved.

A note on this clone: Its antigen remains undetermined. No per-base quality is available; no much larger clone lies one base away.

The Qiagen DNeasy kit was used to extract genomic DNA from unsorted PBMCs and from the negatively selected CD4+ and CD8+ fractions. TCR beta CDR3 regions were subjected to amplification by immunoSEQ multiplex PCR with primers that anneal to V and J segments. A synthetic immune receptor repertoire was used to minimize amplification bias, and any residual bias was removed computationally once sequencing was done. On the authors' methods: Repertoire diversity was quantified as the Shannon entropy index using custom Python scripts. Unsorted, CD4+ and CD8+ repertoires were examined separately, except in combined analyses, for which CD4+ and CD8+ sequences were merged in silico. A clone counted as expanded when the clone's frequency after treatment rose at least 2-fold relative to C1D1, and clones undetected at baseline were given a pseudocount of 0.5. Singleton clones were defined as clones with 0 or 1 copy at C1D1, and non-singleton clones were defined as clones with 2 or more copies. Clones expanded in unsorted samples were labelled as CD4+, CD8+ or unknown by matching protein sequences in sorted samples from the same patient. Wilcoxon tests were applied to paired samples to test diversity changes from C1D1 to C4D1. TCRdb's version of the immuneACCESS table is confined to in-frame rearrangements and falls short of the full clone set. An unresolved V gene accounts for under half of the shortfall where checked; the remainder is of unknown origin. V and J calls and clone size are those listed in that table; D and trimming were worked out from the DNA. Counted in this sample were some 48,000 clones; around 80% of them appeared once. Around 20% of the sample goes to the ten largest clones.

Sample: peripheral blood mononuclear cells (PBMCs), taken before the fourth cycle of nivolumab. The V gene is TRBV7-8 and the J gene is TRBJ1-3; 8 nucleotides in the junction match TRBD1. The receptor was derived from a human donor with classical Hodgkin lymphoma. Here the CDR3 is given as CASSFSGGSGSGNTIYF. The nucleotide sequence reads TGTGCCAGCAGCTTTTCAGGGGGCTCAGGTTCTGGAAACACCATATATTTT.